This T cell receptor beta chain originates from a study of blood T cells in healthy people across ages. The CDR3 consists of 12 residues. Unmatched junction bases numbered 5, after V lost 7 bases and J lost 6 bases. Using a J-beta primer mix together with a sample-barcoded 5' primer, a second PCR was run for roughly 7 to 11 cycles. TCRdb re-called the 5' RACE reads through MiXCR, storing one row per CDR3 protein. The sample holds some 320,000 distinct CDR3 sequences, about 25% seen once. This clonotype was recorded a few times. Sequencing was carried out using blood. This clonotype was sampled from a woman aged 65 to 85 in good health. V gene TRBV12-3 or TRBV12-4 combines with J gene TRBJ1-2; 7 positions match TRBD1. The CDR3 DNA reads TGTGCCAGCACCCCAGACAGGGATGGCTACACCTTC. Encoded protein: CASTPDRDGYTF.